This paragraph reports one T cell receptor beta chain. Its antigen is unidentified. The sample is drawn from a study of post-analysis software for immune sequencing data. Study-level findings and limits: TRBV segments more frequent in patients than in controls numbered a few and included TRBV5-6, TRBV5-1 and TRBV20-1.

Prepared libraries of TCR beta cDNA carried unique molecular identifiers. TCRdb passed the PCR reads through MiXCR, listing each CDR3 protein once. The top ten hold 7.6% of the sample, which has 400,000 to 500,000 distinct CDR3 sequences, 39% seen once. CDR1 and CDR2 (germline): SGHTA, FQGNSA. V lost 1 base, J lost 3 bases, and 10 bases stayed unmatched. The CDR3 length is 17 residues. The receptor's source is a girl aged 2-10 years with multiple sclerosis. The chain carries TRBV7-2 and TRBJ2-7; 9 nucleotides match TRBD2. Sequencing input: blood. The CDR3: CASSLVAGGLSGYEQYF. The DNA of the CDR3 is TGTGCCAGCAGCTTAGTGGCGGGAGGGTTGTCTGGCTACGAGCAGTACTTC.